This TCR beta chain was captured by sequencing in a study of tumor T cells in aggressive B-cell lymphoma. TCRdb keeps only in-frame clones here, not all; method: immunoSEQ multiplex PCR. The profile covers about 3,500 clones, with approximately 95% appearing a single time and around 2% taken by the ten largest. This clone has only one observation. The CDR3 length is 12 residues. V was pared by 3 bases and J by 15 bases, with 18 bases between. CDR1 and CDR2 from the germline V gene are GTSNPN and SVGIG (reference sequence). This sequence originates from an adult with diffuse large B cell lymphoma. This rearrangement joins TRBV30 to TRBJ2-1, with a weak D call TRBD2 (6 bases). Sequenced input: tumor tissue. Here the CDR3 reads CAWSRSMGTRFF. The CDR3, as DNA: TGTGCCTGGAGCAGAAGTATGGGGACTCGGTTCTTC.